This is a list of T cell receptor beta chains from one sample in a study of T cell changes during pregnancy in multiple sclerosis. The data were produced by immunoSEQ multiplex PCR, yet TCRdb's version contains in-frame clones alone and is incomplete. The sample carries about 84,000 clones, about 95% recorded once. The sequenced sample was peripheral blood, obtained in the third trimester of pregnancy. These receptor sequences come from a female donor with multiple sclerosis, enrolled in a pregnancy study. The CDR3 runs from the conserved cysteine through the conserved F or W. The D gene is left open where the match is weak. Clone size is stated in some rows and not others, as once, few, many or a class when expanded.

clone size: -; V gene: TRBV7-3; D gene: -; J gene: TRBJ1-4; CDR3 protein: CASSLRGVGREKLFF; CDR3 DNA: TGTGCCAGCAGCTTAAGAGGCGTGGGTCGGGAAAAACTGTTTTTT
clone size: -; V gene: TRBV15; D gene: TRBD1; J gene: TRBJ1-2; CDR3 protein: CATSSPGTGRTEGYTF; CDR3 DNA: TGTGCCACCAGCAGCCCCGGGACAGGGCGAACGGAGGGCTACACCTTC
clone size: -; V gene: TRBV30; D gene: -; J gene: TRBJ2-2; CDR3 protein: CAWRAGWNTGELFF; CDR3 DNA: TGTGCCTGGAGAGCAGGTTGGAACACCGGGGAGCTGTTTTTT
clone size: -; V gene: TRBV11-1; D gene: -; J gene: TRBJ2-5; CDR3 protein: CASSLGDTGQETQYF; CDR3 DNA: TGTGCCAGCAGCTTAGGGGACACTGGGCAAGAGACCCAGTACTTC
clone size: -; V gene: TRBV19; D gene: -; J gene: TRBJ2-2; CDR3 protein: CASTQGQQYSGTGELFF; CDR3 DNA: TGTGCCAGTACCCAGGGACAACAATATTCGGGGACCGGGGAGCTGTTTTTT
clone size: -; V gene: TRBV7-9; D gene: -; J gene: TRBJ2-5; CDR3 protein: CASSLQPGLQETQYF; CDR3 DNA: TGTGCCAGCAGCTTACAACCGGGACTTCAAGAGACCCAGTACTTC
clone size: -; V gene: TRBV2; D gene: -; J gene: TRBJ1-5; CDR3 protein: CASRVEADQPQHF; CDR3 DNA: TGTGCCAGCAGAGTTGAGGCCGATCAGCCCCAGCATTTT
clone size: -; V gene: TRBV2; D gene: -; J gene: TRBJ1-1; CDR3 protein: CASVGDTEAFF; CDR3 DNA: TGTGCCAGCGTGGGAGATACTGAAGCTTTCTTT
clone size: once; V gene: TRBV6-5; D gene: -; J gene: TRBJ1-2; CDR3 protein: CASSYSRAPNYGYTF; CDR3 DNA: TGTGCCAGCAGTTACTCGAGGGCACCAAACTATGGCTACACCTTC
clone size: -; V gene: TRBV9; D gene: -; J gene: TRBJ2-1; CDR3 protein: CASSSPPAGLGKHEQFF; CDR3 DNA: TGTGCCAGCAGCTCCCCCCCGGCGGGGCTTGGTAAACATGAGCAGTTCTTC
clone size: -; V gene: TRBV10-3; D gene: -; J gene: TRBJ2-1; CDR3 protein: CAISVASYNEQFF; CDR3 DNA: TGTGCCATCAGTGTAGCTTCCTACAATGAGCAGTTCTTC
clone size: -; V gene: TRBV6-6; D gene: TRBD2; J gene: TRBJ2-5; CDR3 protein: CASSYSSGAQETQYF; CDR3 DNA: TGTGCCAGCAGTTATTCTAGCGGGGCACAAGAGACCCAGTACTTC
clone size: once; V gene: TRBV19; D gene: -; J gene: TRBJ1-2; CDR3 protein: CASTRGGYYGYTF; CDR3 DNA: TGTGCCAGTACCCGGGGAGGGTACTATGGCTACACCTTC
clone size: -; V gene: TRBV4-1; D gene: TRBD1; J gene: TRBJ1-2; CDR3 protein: CASSQGTGADGYTF; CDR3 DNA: TGCGCCAGCAGCCAAGGGACAGGGGCCGATGGCTACACCTTC
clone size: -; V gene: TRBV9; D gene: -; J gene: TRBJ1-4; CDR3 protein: CASSVGSGVTTNEKLFF; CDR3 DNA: TGTGCCAGCAGCGTAGGGTCGGGGGTTACAACTAATGAAAAACTGTTTTTT
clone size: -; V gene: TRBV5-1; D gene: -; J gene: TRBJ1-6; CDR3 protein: CASSLAGRSPLHF; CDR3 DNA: TGCGCCAGCAGCTTGGCGGGTCGTTCACCCCTCCACTTT
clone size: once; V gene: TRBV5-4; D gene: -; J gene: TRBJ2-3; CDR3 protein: CASNPGSADTQYF; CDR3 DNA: TGTGCCAGCAACCCAGGGTCCGCAGATACGCAGTATTTT
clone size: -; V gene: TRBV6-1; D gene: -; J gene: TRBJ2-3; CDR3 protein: CASSEGAGPNTQYF; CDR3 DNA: TGTGCCAGCAGTGAAGGCGCAGGTCCCAATACGCAGTATTTT
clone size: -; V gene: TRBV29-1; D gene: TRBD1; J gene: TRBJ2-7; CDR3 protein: CSVEGGTASFSEQYF; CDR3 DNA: TGCAGCGTTGAAGGGGGGACAGCCTCATTCTCCGAGCAGTACTTC
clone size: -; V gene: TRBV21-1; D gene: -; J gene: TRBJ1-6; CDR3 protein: CASSKVGNRANSPLHF; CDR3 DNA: TGTGCCAGCAGCAAAGTCGGAAACAGGGCAAATTCACCCCTCCACTTT
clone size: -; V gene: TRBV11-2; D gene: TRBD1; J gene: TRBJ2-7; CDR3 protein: CASSSWRDRDYEQYF; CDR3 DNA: TGTGCCAGCAGCTCCTGGAGGGACAGGGACTACGAGCAGTACTTC
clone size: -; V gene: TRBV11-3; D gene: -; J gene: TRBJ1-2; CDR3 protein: CASSFPLLTDYTF; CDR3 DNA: TGTGCCAGCAGCTTCCCTCTTCTTACTGACTACACCTTC
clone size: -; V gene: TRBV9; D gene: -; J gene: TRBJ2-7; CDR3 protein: CASSPSSSRTGSYEQYF; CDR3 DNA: TGTGCCAGCAGCCCGAGTAGTAGTCGAACAGGTTCCTACGAGCAGTACTTC
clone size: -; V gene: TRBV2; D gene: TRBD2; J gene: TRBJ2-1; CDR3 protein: CASSETIAGGQQFF; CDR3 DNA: TGTGCCAGCAGTGAAACCATAGCGGGGGGCCAGCAGTTCTTC
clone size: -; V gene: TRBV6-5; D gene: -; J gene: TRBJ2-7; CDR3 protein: CASSNNYEQYF; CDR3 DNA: TGTGCCAGCAGTAATAACTACGAGCAGTACTTC
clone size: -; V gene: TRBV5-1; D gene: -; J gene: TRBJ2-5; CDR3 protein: CASSLDRRGQETQYF; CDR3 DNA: TGCGCCAGCAGCTTGGACAGGCGAGGCCAAGAGACCCAGTACTTC
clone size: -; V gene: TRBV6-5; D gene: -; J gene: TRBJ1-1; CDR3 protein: CASSWFGGREAFF; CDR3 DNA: TGTGCCAGCAGTTGGTTTGGGGGCAGGGAAGCTTTCTTT
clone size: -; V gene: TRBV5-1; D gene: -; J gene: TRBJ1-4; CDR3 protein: CASSSEGGHKEKLFF; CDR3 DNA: TGCGCCAGCAGCTCCGAAGGGGGACACAAGGAAAAACTGTTTTTT
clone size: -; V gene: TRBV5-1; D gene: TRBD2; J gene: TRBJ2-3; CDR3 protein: CASSTRLAGVADTQYF; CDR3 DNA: TGCGCCAGCAGCACCCGACTAGCGGGGGTGGCAGATACGCAGTATTTT
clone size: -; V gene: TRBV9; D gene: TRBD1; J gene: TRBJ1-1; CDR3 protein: CASSEPTGDTEAFF; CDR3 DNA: TGTGCCAGCAGCGAGCCGACAGGGGACACTGAAGCTTTCTTT
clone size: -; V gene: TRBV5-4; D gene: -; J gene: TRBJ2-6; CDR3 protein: CASSLVGANVLTF; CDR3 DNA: TGTGCCAGCAGCTTGGTAGGGGCCAACGTCCTGACTTTC
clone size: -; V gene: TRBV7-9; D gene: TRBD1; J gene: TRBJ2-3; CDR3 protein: CASSLPTGSDTQYF; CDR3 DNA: TGTGCCAGCAGCTTACCGACAGGGTCAGATACGCAGTATTTT
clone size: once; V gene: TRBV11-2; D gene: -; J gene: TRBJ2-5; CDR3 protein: CASSLGSLWMSRETQYF; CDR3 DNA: TGTGCCAGCAGCTTAGGTTCTCTTTGGATGTCTAGAGAGACCCAGTACTTC
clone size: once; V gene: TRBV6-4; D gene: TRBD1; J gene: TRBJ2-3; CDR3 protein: CASSDGTGRPDTQYF; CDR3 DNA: TGTGCCAGCAGTGACGGGACAGGGCGCCCAGATACGCAGTATTTT
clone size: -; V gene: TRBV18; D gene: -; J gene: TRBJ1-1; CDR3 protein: CASSPVGGMNTEAFF; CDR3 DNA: TGTGCCAGCTCACCAGTTGGGGGGATGAACACTGAAGCTTTCTTT
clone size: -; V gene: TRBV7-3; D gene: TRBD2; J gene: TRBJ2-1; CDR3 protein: CASSANRLAGENEQFF; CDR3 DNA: TGTGCCAGCAGCGCCAACCGACTAGCGGGGGAGAATGAGCAGTTCTTC
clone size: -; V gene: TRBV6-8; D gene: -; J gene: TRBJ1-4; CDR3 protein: CASSSRTVKNEKLFF; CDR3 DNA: TGTGCCAGCAGTTCCCGGACAGTTAAAAATGAAAAACTGTTTTTT
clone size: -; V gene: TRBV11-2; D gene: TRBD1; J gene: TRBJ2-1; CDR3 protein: CASSSRQGGDNEQFF; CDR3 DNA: TGTGCCAGCAGCTCTAGACAGGGGGGGGACAATGAGCAGTTCTTC
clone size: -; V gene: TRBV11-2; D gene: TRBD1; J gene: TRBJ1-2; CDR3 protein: CASRAIGQGRGYTF; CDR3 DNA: TGTGCCAGCAGGGCTATTGGACAGGGCCGTGGCTACACCTTC
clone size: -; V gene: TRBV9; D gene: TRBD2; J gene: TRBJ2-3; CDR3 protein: CASSVARASGGTDTQYF; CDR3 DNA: TGTGCCAGCAGCGTAGCTCGGGCTAGCGGGGGCACAGATACGCAGTATTTT
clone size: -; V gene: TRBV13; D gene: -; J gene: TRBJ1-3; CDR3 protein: CASSLKSTRGPHSSGNTIYF; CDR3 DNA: TGTGCCAGCAGCTTAAAGTCCACCAGGGGCCCCCACAGCTCTGGAAACACCATATATTTT
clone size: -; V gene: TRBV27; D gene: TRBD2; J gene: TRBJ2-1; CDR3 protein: CASSSLAGGYNEQFF; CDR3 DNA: TGTGCCAGCAGTTCACTAGCGGGGGGTTACAATGAGCAGTTCTTC